This TCR beta chain stems from a study of cytomegalovirus exposure and HLA in healthy donors. Study-wide points: Being productive about 87% or about 30% of the time was typical of most TCR beta V segments in an earlier analysis. A later analysis found most CMV-associated TCR beta chains apparently HLA-restricted. It was reportedly the case that the classifier diagnosed cytomegalovirus status with high specificity and sensitivity.

Primers: 60 Vbeta forward and 13 Jbeta reverse. As handled by the study authors: A follow-up analysis tallied approximately 85 million unique TCR beta chains, roughly 10 million shared. Generated by immunoSEQ multiplex PCR, the TCRdb table keeps only in-frame clones and is missing some. D and trimming were read from the DNA, whereas the V and J calls and clone size are those reported in that table. The repertoire includes approximately 120,000 clones, over 70% of them detected once, and approximately 9.1% sits in the top ten. A note on this clone: Its antigen is not identified.

In germline, CDR1 is KGHSH, CDR2 LQKENI. The CDR3 is 16 amino acids. Unmatched junction bases numbered 2, after V lost 0 bases and J lost 0 bases. The rearrangement uses TRBV18 and TRBJ2-3; 8 bases align to TRBD2. This receptor was taken from a woman in her fifties or sixties in good health and CMV-seropositive. The specimen was PBMCs. The CDR3 is CASSPPASGSTDTQYF. CDR3 sequence (DNA): TGTGCCAGCTCACCACCGGCTAGCGGGAGCACAGATACGCAGTATTTT.